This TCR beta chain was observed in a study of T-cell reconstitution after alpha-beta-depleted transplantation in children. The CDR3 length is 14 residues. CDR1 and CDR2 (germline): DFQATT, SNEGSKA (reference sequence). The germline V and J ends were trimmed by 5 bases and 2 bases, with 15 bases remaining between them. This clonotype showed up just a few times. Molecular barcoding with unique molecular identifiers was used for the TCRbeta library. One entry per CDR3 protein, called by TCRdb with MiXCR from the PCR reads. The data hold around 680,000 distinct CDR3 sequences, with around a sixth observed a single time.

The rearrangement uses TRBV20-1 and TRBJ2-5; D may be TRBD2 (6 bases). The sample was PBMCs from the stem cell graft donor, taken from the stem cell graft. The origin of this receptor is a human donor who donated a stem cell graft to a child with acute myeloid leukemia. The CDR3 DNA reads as TGCAGTGCTGGGATGCGGGGTAGGCAAGAGACCCAGTACTTC. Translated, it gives CSAGMRGRQETQYF.